Following are 23 T cell receptor beta chains from one sample sequenced in a study of response to subunit inactivated influenza vaccine. TCRdb re-analysed the RT-PCR reads in MiXCR, keeping a single row per CDR3 protein. The sample consists of roughly 190,000 distinct CDR3 sequences, around an eighth of them appearing once. Sample: CD8+ T cells sorted from PBMCs, taken 4 to 6 days after vaccination. The origin of the receptors is a man aged 45-65 years who received an inactivated influenza vaccine.

A few counts support this clonotype. The rearrangement joins TRBV12-3 or TRBV12-4 to TRBJ2-7; the D gene is possibly TRBD1 (5 bases). This CDR3 region has 15 residues. The germline V and J ends were trimmed by 5 bases and 2 bases, with 16 bases remaining between them. CDR3 sequence (DNA): TGTGCCAGCAGTCCATCCTCCGGACACCCCTACGAGCAGTACTTC. This encodes CASSPSSGHPYEQYF.

The chain employs TRBV12-3 or TRBV12-4 and TRBJ2-2, with D possibly matching TRBD2 (5 bases). The CDR3 contains 15 residues. V was cut by 10 bases and J by 2 bases, with 17 bases left in between. The CDR3 DNA sequence: TGTGCCATCTCGAAGGGAGCTTCCAACACCGGGGAGCTGTTTTTT. This codes for CAISKGASNTGELFF.

The chain couples TRBV9 to TRBJ2-7; D gene ambiguous. The CDR3 is 13 amino acids. The V gene lost 0 bases and the J gene lost 5 bases, with 9 bases spanning the gap. The germline V gene has CDR1 SGDLS and CDR2 YYNGEE. The CDR3 is CASSVEVLDEQYF. The CDR3 bases are TGTGCCAGCAGCGTAGAAGTTCTCGACGAGCAGTACTTC.

A remark on this clonotype: The junction shows a germline mismatch at one end, possibly a read error. V and J are TRBV6-2 or TRBV6-3 and TRBJ2-1; TRBD1 matches 7 bases. This CDR3 is 16 amino acids long. Germline V gene data show CDR1 as MNHEY and CDR2 as SVGEGT. The CDR3 coding sequence is TGTGCCAGCAGTTACAGCATAGGGGGCTTACGGAATGAGCAGCTCTTC. Translation gives CASSYSIGGLRNEQLF.

This clonotype was counted between two and nine times. V usage is TRBV4-1 and J usage is TRBJ2-1, with TRBD1 as a possible D gene (5 bases). The CDR3 covers 16 residues. Per the germline V gene, CDR1 is MGHRA and CDR2 is YSYEKL. V shed 2 bases and J shed 0 bases, with 11 bases lying between them. The CDR3 sequence is CASSQRQQSSYNEQFF. In DNA, the CDR3 is TGCGCCAGCAGCCAAAGACAGCAAAGCTCCTACAATGAGCAGTTCTTC.

The V call is TRBV2, the J call TRBJ2-1; D is unresolved. The CDR3 loop spans 13 amino acids. Germline-derived CDR1 and CDR2 are SNHLY and FYNNEI. Trimming left V 1 base short and J 3 bases short, with 4 bases between. The CDR3 region has the DNA TGTGCCAGCAGTGAAGTTGTCTACAATGAGCAGTTCTTC. As protein: CASSEVVYNEQFF.

Here the CDR3 DNA reads TGTGCCAGCAGCTTATATTCCGGGGGCGAGTGGGACGAGCAGTACTTC. Translated, it gives CASSLYSGGEWDEQYF. V gene TRBV7-9 combines with J gene TRBJ2-7; D may correspond to TRBD1 or TRBD2 (6 bases each). The CDR3 is made up of 16 amino acids. Germline V gene lookup returns CDR1 SEHNR and CDR2 FQNEAQ (reference sequence). With 2 bases removed from V and 5 bases from J, the gap between germline ends came to 19 bases. Full variable domain (remainder filled in from reference TRBV7-9 and TRBJ2-7): DTGVSQNPRHKITKRGQNVTFRCDPISEHNRLYWYRQTLGQGPEFLTYFQNEAQLEKSRLLSDRFSAERPKGSFSTLEIQRTEQGDSAMYLCASSLYSGGEWDEQYFGPGTRLTVT.

The chain has TRBV4-3 and TRBJ2-2, with 8 bases lining up with TRBD2. Germline trimming cut 3 bases from V and 1 base from J; bases unmatched to any gene: 7. This CDR3 is 17 amino acids long. Germline V gene lookup returns CDR1 LGHNA and CDR2 YSLEER. In DNA, the CDR3 is TGCGCCAGCAGCCACACACCGGGACTAGGGAACACCGGGGAGCTGTTTTTT. It specifies CASSHTPGLGNTGELFF.

This clonotype was found a few times. This chain uses TRBV6-5 with TRBJ1-1; no firm D call. Trimming took 1 base from V and 2 from J, leaving 5 bases between them. The V gene's germline CDR1 is MNHEY and CDR2 SVGAGI. This CDR3 spans 13 amino acids. DNA of the CDR3: TGTGCCAGCAGTTACTATCTCAACACTGAAGCTTTCTTT. Encoded protein: CASSYYLNTEAFF.

This clonotype occurred a few times. This rearrangement joins TRBV4-3 to TRBJ2-7; 8 nucleotides align to TRBD1. V was clipped by 0 bases and J by 3 bases; unmatched bases: 7. This CDR3 is 16 amino acids long. The germline gives CDR1 LGHNA, CDR2 YSLEER. The CDR3 bases are TGCGCCAGCAGCCAAGATTACCACAGGGGGTACTACGAGCAGTACTTC. It yields the protein CASSQDYHRGYYEQYF.

This clonotype was detected a few times. The V gene is TRBV11-2, the J gene TRBJ2-3; 12 bases are a match to TRBD2. Germline CDR1 is SGHAT and CDR2 is FQNNGV. The CDR3 runs 18 residues. Trimming removed 1 base from V and 4 bases from J; junction bases left unmatched: 9. CDR3 loop: CASSLVASGGVVSDTQYF. CDR3 nucleotides: TGTGCCAGCAGCTTAGTAGCTAGCGGGGGGGTGGTATCAGATACGCAGTATTTT.

This chain links TRBV4-3 with TRBJ2-3, with D perhaps TRBD2 (5 bases). Germline CDR1 reads LGHNA; CDR2 reads YSLEER. V gave up 1 base and J gave up 4 bases, with 18 bases separating them. The CDR3 has 17 residues. The CDR3 here is CASSQVSPGELADTQYF. In DNA form, the CDR3 reads TGCGCCAGCAGCCAAGTTTCTCCCGGGGAATTGGCAGATACGCAGTATTTT.

V gene TRBV4-1 combines with J gene TRBJ2-7; 11 nucleotides line up with TRBD1. Germline loops: CDR1 MGHRA, CDR2 YSYEKL. The CDR3 sequence is 16 residues long. Germline trimming cut 0 bases from V and 5 bases from J; bases unmatched to any gene: 6. The CDR3 sequence is CASSQERGTGGDEQYF. Written as DNA, the CDR3 is TGCGCCAGCAGCCAAGAGAGGGGGACAGGGGGTGACGAGCAGTACTTC.

This clonotype was seen a handful of times. The rearrangement links TRBV4-3 to TRBJ2-3; 7 bases line up with TRBD2. J lost 4 bases, V lost 0 bases, and 4 bases had no gene match. CDR1 and CDR2 from the germline V gene are LGHNA and YSLEER. The CDR3 is made up of 15 amino acids. This chain's CDR3 is CASSQDTSVADTQYF. The CDR3 DNA follows: TGCGCCAGCAGCCAAGATACTAGCGTGGCAGATACGCAGTATTTT.

This clonotype was seen a handful of times. The chain joins TRBV7-9 to TRBJ2-3; 8 bases fit TRBD1. Germline CDR1 SEHNR, CDR2 FQNEAQ (reference sequence). Trimming at V came to 1 base and at J to 3 bases, leaving 3 bases not matched to a gene. This CDR3 comprises 15 residues. The CDR3 DNA reads TGTGCCAGCAGCTTAGTAAGGACAGGGACAGATACGCAGTATTTT. Its translation: CASSLVRTGTDTQYF.

This clonotype has more than one count but fewer than ten. The chain joins TRBV7-2 to TRBJ2-7; weak D call: TRBD1 (5 bases). The CDR3 spans 12 residues. Germline assignment: CDR1 SGHTA and CDR2 FQGNSA. V was clipped by 4 bases and J by 5 bases, with 9 bases between them. The CDR3 DNA follows: TGTGCCAGCAGCTATATAGGGGACGAGCAGTACTTC. It is translated as CASSYIGDEQYF.

The chain joins TRBV21-1 to TRBJ2-7; whether TRBD1, the table's D call, matches the DNA was not checked. TRBV21-1 is an annotated pseudogene. This CDR3 comprises 16 residues. CDR3 nucleotides: TGTGCCAGCAGCAAACCCAACAGGGAGAGCTCCTACGAGCAGTACTTC. It translates to CASSKPNRESSYEQYF.

The V and J genes are TRBV3-1 and TRBJ1-2, with D unclear. The CDR3 contains 14 residues. CDR1 and CDR2 (germline): LGHDT, YNNKEL (reference sequence). V was trimmed by 1 base and J by 2 bases, leaving 8 bases between them. The CDR3 nucleotides are TGTGCCAGCAGCCAAGCCCTCCGAAACTATGGCTACACCTTC. This codes for CASSQALRNYGYTF.

The sample holds a few counts of this clonotype. The V call is TRBV4-2, the J call TRBJ2-3; D not resolved. Germline V gives CDR1 LGHNA, CDR2 YNFKEQ. The CDR3 length is 16 residues. V was cut by 0 bases and J by 0 bases, with 10 bases left in between. DNA of the CDR3: TGTGCCAGCAGCCAAGAGGAGTTAATCAGCACAGATACGCAGTATTTT. Translated: CASSQEELISTDTQYF.

The V call is TRBV20-1, the J call TRBJ2-7; 9 nucleotides agree with TRBD1. Germline V gives CDR1 DFQATT, CDR2 SNEGSKA (reference sequence). This CDR3 has 17 residues. V lost 1 base and J lost 3; bases outside the gene matches: 13. The CDR3 region has the DNA TGCAGTGCTAGAGGTTTCCTGCGGGACAGGGACCGCTACGAGCAGTACTTC. Protein: CSARGFLRDRDRYEQYF.

This chain links TRBV12-3 or TRBV12-4 with TRBJ2-7; 8 positions match TRBD2. V shed 3 bases, J shed 7 bases, and the junction held 8 bases outside the gene matches. This CDR3 has 14 residues. The CDR3 sequence: CASSFLAGGLEQYF. The CDR3, as DNA: TGTGCCAGCAGTTTTCTGGCGGGAGGCTTGGAGCAGTACTTC.

In its sample, this clonotype was seen a few times. The chain combines TRBV6-1 with TRBJ2-2; the D call may be TRBD1 or TRBD2 (6 bases each). CDR3 length: 13 residues. Germline loops: CDR1 MNHNS, CDR2 SASEGT. V lost 6 bases, J lost 7 bases, and 12 bases lay in between. CDR3 nucleotide sequence: TGTGCCAGCAGGAAGGGGGGAATCGGGGAGCTGTTTTTT. Amino acid sequence: CASRKGGIGELFF.

V is TRBV4-3 and J is TRBJ2-7, with D tentatively TRBD1 or TRBD2 (5 bases each). The CDR3 is 15 amino acids. With 1 base removed from V and 1 base from J, the gap between germline ends came to 11 bases. Germline CDR1 is LGHNA and CDR2 is YSLEER. The CDR3 region has the DNA TGCGCCAGCAGCCAAGCATATGGGGGATCCTACGAGCAGTACTTC. Its protein is CASSQAYGGSYEQYF.